This TCR beta chain derives from a study of T cells in Graves' hyperthyroidism and ophthalmopathy. The CDR3 regions of TCR beta were amplified from RNA transcripts. RT-PCR in the first round (using the HTBI primer set) targeted the TCR CDR3. TCRdb passed the multiplex PCR reads through MiXCR, listing each CDR3 protein once. There are around 690,000 distinct CDR3 sequences in the sample; 15% to 20% occur only once, and 15% lies in the top ten. Comments on this clonotype: The antigen is not known.

Disease duration under 2 months; hyperthyroidism patients were aged 18 to 65. Patients were excluded for uncontrolled infection, other autoimmune disease, pregnancy or lactation. Fresh 10 ml peripheral blood yielded PBMCs. General study results and limits: The model identified upcoming ophthalmopathy a median approximately six months ahead of onset.

Trimming removed 1 base from V and 1 base from J, with 17 bases in between. Germline assignment: CDR1 MGHRA and CDR2 YSYEKL. This CDR3 is 18 amino acids long. The specimen was blood. This receptor was identified in a man in his forties or fifties with Graves' hyperthyroidism. The chain has TRBV4-1 and TRBJ1-3; a possible D gene is TRBD1 (5 bases). CDR3 coding DNA: TGCGCCAGCAGCCAAGGGGATCCCAGGGAAGGATCTGGAAACACCATATATTTT. Protein: CASSQGDPREGSGNTIYF.